The 9 T cell receptor beta chains below come from one sample, sequenced in a study of vaccination and CD4 T cells after COVID-19. Treatment specified: approximately 11-day PBMC culture with coronavirus spike peptide pools or control peptides (ViraFEST assay). These receptors have no identified antigens. With the Oncomine TCR Beta short-read assay, DNA from cultured CD4+ T cells was sequenced. TCRdb used MiXCR to reprocess the PCR reads, holding one entry per CDR3 protein. The sample lists about 17,000 distinct CDR3 sequences, approximately 60% occurring once. The sequenced sample was CD4+ T cells from blood, cultured in vitro. Receptors were obtained from a human donor who had recovered from COVID-19.

V and J are TRBV20-1 and TRBJ1-2, with D possibly matching TRBD1 (5 bases). The V end was cut by 5 bases, the J end by 6 bases, with 13 bases between. The CDR3 is 12 amino acids. Germline CDR1 and CDR2: DFQATT and SNEGSKA (reference sequence). The CDR3 DNA sequence: TGCAGTGCTGGGGCAGGGAAGGATGGCTACACCTTC. Translated, it gives CSAGAGKDGYTF.

DNA for the CDR3: TGCAGTGCTACCCCCGGGGACTATGGCTACACCTTC. It translates to CSATPGDYGYTF. J is TRBJ1-2 and V is TRBV20-1; D uncertain. This CDR3 has 12 residues. The germline V gene has CDR1 DFQATT and CDR2 SNEGSKA (reference sequence). V was shortened by 4 bases and J by 3 bases, with 9 bases between the two germline ends.

This sequence joins TRBV6-4 and TRBJ1-1; no definite D call. CDR3 length: 14 residues. The germline gives CDR1 MRHNA, CDR2 SNTAGT. Trimming shortened V by 10 bases and J by 1 base, and 16 bases separated the two germline ends. In DNA form, the CDR3 reads TGTGCCACCCGATATGTGGCAGGGAACACTGAAGCTTTCTTT. Translation: CATRYVAGNTEAFF.

The CDR3 DNA is TGTGCCAGCAGCCAACGGGGCTGGAACACTGAAGCTTTCTTT. Its translation is CASSQRGWNTEAFF. The V gene is TRBV14, the J gene TRBJ1-1, with D possibly TRBD1 on 5 matching bases. The V and J ends lost 2 bases and 1 base respectively, with 8 bases between them. The CDR3 is 14 amino acids. The germline V gene has CDR1 SGHDN and CDR2 FVKESK. Full variable domain (remainder filled in from reference TRBV14 and TRBJ1-1): EAGVTQFPSHSVIEKGQTVTLRCDPISGHDNLYWYRRVMGKEIKFLLHFVKESKQDESGMPNNRFLAERTGGTYSTLKVQPAELEDSGVYFCASSQRGWNTEAFFGQGTRLTVV.

The CDR3 sequence: CASRSWTAKGANVLTF. The CDR3 DNA reads TGTGCCAGTAGGAGCTGGACCGCGAAAGGGGCCAACGTCCTGACTTTC. The rearrangement joins TRBV19 to TRBJ2-6; D not resolved. CDR1 and CDR2 from the germline V gene are LNHDA and SQIVND (reference sequence). V lost 6 bases and J lost 4, with 16 bases in between. The CDR3 sequence is 16 residues long.

The chain has TRBV20-1 and TRBJ1-1; perhaps TRBD1 as D (5 bases). The CDR3 runs 14 residues. V was shortened by 1 base and J by 1 base, with 10 bases between the two germline ends. Looked up from germline, CDR1 is DFQATT and CDR2 is SNEGSKA (reference sequence). The CDR3 region has the DNA TGCAGTGCTAGAGTGGGGGGATGGAACACTGAAGCTTTCTTT. Its protein product is CSARVGGWNTEAFF.

The chain joins TRBV28 to TRBJ1-5; tentatively, D is TRBD1 (6 bases). Looked up from germline, CDR1 is MDHEN and CDR2 is SYDVKM. V was shortened by 9 bases and J by 3 bases, with 12 bases between the two germline ends. There are 13 residues in the CDR3. This CDR3 reads CARDGQLNQPQHF. The CDR3 DNA reads TGTGCCAGAGACGGACAGCTCAATCAGCCCCAGCATTTT.

In its sample, this clonotype was seen a few times. The chain is built from TRBV21-1 and TRBJ1-6; the table assigns TRBD1, which was not confirmed against the DNA. TRBV21-1 is a listed pseudogene. This CDR3 region has 16 residues. Written as DNA, the CDR3 is TGTGCCAGCAGCAGAAAAGGACAACACGGGAATTCACCCCTCCACTTT. Amino acids: CASSRKGQHGNSPLHF.

This clonotype was detected a few times. The CDR3 sequence: CSAKGPRLGETQYF. The DNA for the CDR3 is TGCAGTGCTAAGGGCCCTAGGCTGGGAGAGACCCAGTACTTC. The chain employs TRBV20-1 and TRBJ2-5; D gene uncertain. This CDR3 region has 14 residues. Trimming cost V 4 bases and J 4 bases, with 16 bases left between them. CDR1 is DFQATT, CDR2 SNEGSKA, per germline (reference sequence).